This T cell receptor (beta chain) was found in a study of T cell responses to AZD1222 COVID-19 vaccine. Study conclusions and caveats: Only 5 or 6 people who got AZD1222 tested seropositive at baseline.

Of note for this clone: Its antigen is undetermined.

Here immunoSEQ multiplex PCR was the method, and the copy in TCRdb shows in-frame clones only, minus some. Of about 170,000 clones detected, roughly nine tenths appear once; the ten largest clones hold less than 1.3%. This sequence originates from an adult who received the AZD1222 COVID-19 vaccine. The material sequenced was peripheral blood, taken 28 days after the second AZD1222 dose.

The CDR3 reads CASSYGPGAYNEQFF. In DNA form, the CDR3 reads TGTGCCAGCAGTTACGGACCGGGGGCCTACAATGAGCAGTTCTTC. The chain couples TRBV6-5 to TRBJ2-1; tentatively, D is TRBD2 (6 bases). The CDR3 has 15 amino acids. V shed 2 bases and J shed 2 bases, with 10 bases lying between them. The germline V gene encodes CDR1 MNHEY and CDR2 SVGAGI.